This T cell receptor (beta chain) is from a study of regulatory T cells in long-lasting Graves disease. Time point given: persistent/refractory GD, antithyroid drugs over 5 years with positive TRAb. PBMC RNA served as the TCR library source. There are a few counts of this clonotype. Trimming took off 5 bases at V and 4 bases at J, with 12 bases between the two ends. CDR3 length: 14 residues. CDR1 is MNHNS and CDR2 is SASEGT in the germline V gene. Arm-PCR with iRepertoire HTBI primers amplified the CDR3 regions for these TCR beta libraries. In the original analysis: From all samples, identification returned 14 TRBJ and approximately 67 TRBV segments. TCRdb re-called the multiplex PCR reads with MiXCR, one entry per CDR3 protein. TCRdb, rather than the study authors, made the V and J calls. This table has some 330,000 distinct CDR3 sequences, roughly 25% appearing once.

J is TRBJ1-5 and V is TRBV6-1; a weak D match, TRBD1 (6 bases). The sample consisted of peripheral blood mononuclear cells (PBMCs), taken when the disease was refractory, from a patient treated with antithyroid drugs. The origin of this receptor is a woman aged 40 to 50 with Graves disease. CDR3 coding DNA: TGTGCCAGCAGTACAAGGGGGGGGAATCAGCCCCAGCATTTT. This encodes CASSTRGGNQPQHF.